Below are 22 T cell receptor beta chains sequenced from a single sample in a study of blood T cell repertoires in COVID-19. TCRdb's copy holds only in-frame clones and misses some; the assay was immunoSEQ multiplex PCR. Here the sample spans a few hundred thousand clones, 88% being singletons. The sequenced sample was PBMCs or T cells enriched from blood (not recorded which). These receptors all come from a woman aged 25-40 years who had been exposed to COVID-19.

This clone has a single count. Other DNA sequences in the same sample also yield this CDR3. The V and J genes are TRBV27 and TRBJ2-7; 7 positions agree with TRBD2. The CDR3 extends over 11 amino acids. Germline CDR1 and CDR2: MNHEY and SMNVEV (reference sequence). After removal of 7 bases from V and 7 bases from J, the junction contained 4 bases not matched to a gene. The CDR3 coding sequence is TGTGCCAGCAACCGGGGAGGGGAGCAGTACTTC. It specifies CASNRGGEQYF.

This clone was counted once. This sequence joins TRBV7-3 and TRBJ2-3; TRBD1 might be the D (6 bases). Per the germline V gene, CDR1 is SGHTA and CDR2 is FQGTGA. V was cut by 3 bases and J by 6 bases, with 10 bases left in between. The CDR3 has 13 residues. The CDR3 DNA reads TGTGCCAGCAGCTTGGGGGCAGGGGATACGCAGTATTTT. Translating it yields CASSLGAGDTQYF.

This clone was picked up a small number of times. The rearrangement joins TRBV6-5 to TRBJ1-3; weak D call: TRBD1 (6 bases). The V gene lost 8 bases and the J gene lost 4 bases, with 12 bases spanning the gap. The germline V gene has CDR1 MNHEY and CDR2 SVGAGI. CDR3 length equals 13 residues. The CDR3 sequence is CASGAGVGNTIYF. The DNA for the CDR3 is TGTGCCAGCGGGGCAGGGGTCGGAAACACCATATATTTT.

The chain uses TRBV18 and TRBJ2-5; the D is unclear. The V end lost 4 bases, the J end lost 5 bases, and 11 bases lay between the germline ends. The germline V gene encodes CDR1 KGHSH and CDR2 LQKENI. The CDR3 totals 13 residues. The CDR3 region is CASSLKVRETQYF. DNA of the CDR3: TGTGCCAGCTCACTAAAAGTCAGGGAGACCCAGTACTTC.

This clone appeared a single time. The chain is built from TRBV3-1 (or the pseudogene TRBV3-2) and TRBJ2-3, with unresolved D. The CDR3 has 14 residues. Trimming cost V 0 bases and J 0 bases, with 4 bases left between them. CDR1 and CDR2 (germline): LGHDT, YNNKEL (reference sequence). CDR3 DNA sequence: TGTGCCAGCAGCCAAGATCCTAGCACAGATACGCAGTATTTT. Its protein is CASSQDPSTDTQYF.

The rearrangement uses TRBV5-1 and TRBJ2-5; D not certain. The germline V gene encodes CDR1 SGHRS and CDR2 YFSETQ. There are 16 residues in the CDR3. Trimming took 0 bases from V and 4 from J, leaving 16 bases between them. The CDR3, as DNA: TGCGCCAGCAGCTTGGCTGGGTCCGAGGTCTCAGAGACCCAGTACTTC. It yields the protein CASSLAGSEVSETQYF.

V is TRBV28 and J is TRBJ1-2; 8 positions match TRBD1. Trimming at V came to 3 bases and at J to 4 bases, leaving 19 bases not matched to a gene. The CDR3 has 19 residues. Germline CDR1 and CDR2: MDHEN and SYDVKM. CDR3: CASSFSDNLTGGRRYGYTF. DNA for the CDR3: TGTGCCAGCAGTTTCTCGGATAATTTAACAGGGGGAAGGCGCTATGGCTACACCTTC.

This sequence joins TRBV7-8 and TRBJ2-7; D may be TRBD1 (6 bases). This CDR3 has 13 amino acids. CDR1 is SGHVS, CDR2 FQNEAQ, per germline. Trimming took off 4 bases at V and 5 bases at J, with 12 bases between the two ends. CDR3 amino acids: CASSSQGRNEQYF. CDR3 coding DNA: TGTGCCAGCAGCTCACAGGGTAGGAACGAGCAGTACTTC. Full variable domain (outside the CDR3, taken from reference TRBV7-8 and TRBJ2-7): GAGVSQSPRYKVAKRGQDVALRCDPISGHVSLFWYQQALGQGPEFLTYFQNEAQLDKSGLPSDRFFAERPEGSVSTLKIQRTQQEDSAVYLCASSSQGRNEQYFGPGTRLTVT.

The chain couples TRBV29-1 to TRBJ2-3; 7 bases map to TRBD2. The CDR3 is 15 residues long. Per germline, CDR1 SQVTM and CDR2 ANQGSEA. After removal of 1 base from V and 2 bases from J, the junction contained 6 bases not matched to a gene. This CDR3 is CSVEALAGVTDTQYF. The CDR3 nucleotides are TGCAGCGTTGAAGCGCTCGCGGGAGTCACAGATACGCAGTATTTT.

The chain couples TRBV3-1 (or the pseudogene TRBV3-2) to TRBJ1-1; D uncertain. The V gene lost 7 bases and the J gene lost 7 bases, with 16 bases spanning the gap. Germline V gene sequence: CDR1 LGHDT, CDR2 YNNKEL (reference sequence). The CDR3 has 13 amino acids. In nucleotides, the CDR3 is TGTGCCAGCACCCGATCCGGAGGGCATGAAGCTTTCTTT. Translation: CASTRSGGHEAFF.

This chain links TRBV19 with TRBJ2-1; TRBD2 matches at 8 bases. The germline CDR1 and CDR2 sequences are LNHDA and SQIVND (reference sequence). The CDR3 has 14 residues. Trimming removed 1 base from V and 4 bases from J; junction bases left unmatched: 0. Written as DNA, the CDR3 is TGTGCCAGTAGTATAGGACTAGCGTACAATGAGCAGTTCTTC. Protein sequence: CASSIGLAYNEQFF.

The V gene is TRBV19, the J gene TRBJ2-7, with TRBD2 as a possible D gene (7 bases). The CDR3 covers 13 residues. V was shortened by 4 bases and J by 7 bases, with 14 bases between the two germline ends. CDR1 is LNHDA, CDR2 SQIVND, per germline (reference sequence). DNA of the CDR3: TGTGCCAGTAGTAAGGGGGGGCCAGGAGAGCAGTACTTC. It translates to CASSKGGPGEQYF.

This sequence joins TRBV5-1 and TRBJ2-1; 10 bases fit TRBD2. The CDR3 contains 15 residues. Germline-derived CDR1 and CDR2 are SGHRS and YFSETQ. Losses at the gene ends were 6 bases for V and 5 bases for J; bases not matched to a gene: 8. CDR3: CASTPAGGPDNEQFF. In nucleotides, the CDR3 is TGCGCCAGCACCCCAGCGGGAGGGCCCGACAATGAGCAGTTCTTC.

The chain combines TRBV7-2 with TRBJ2-7; perhaps TRBD2 as D (6 bases). Germline CDR1 reads SGHTA; CDR2 reads FQGNSA. This CDR3 has 15 amino acids. V lost 0 bases and J lost 2, with 11 bases in between. In DNA form, the CDR3 reads TGTGCCAGCAGCTTAGCTGGGACTGCAACCTACGAGCAGTACTTC. Residues: CASSLAGTATYEQYF.

The rearrangement joins TRBV12-3 or TRBV12-4 to TRBJ2-2; D is undetermined. This CDR3 region has 12 residues. V lost 10 bases, J lost 4 bases, and 10 bases lay in between. Here the CDR3 reads CAIYSLTGELFF. CDR3 nucleotides: TGTGCCATCTACAGCCTCACCGGGGAGCTGTTTTTT.

In the case of this clone: Germline is not matched at one junction end, which may reflect a read error. CDR3 in DNA: TGTGCCAGCAGTTTATCAGGGGCCGCGTCGTCAGGATCCTTC. Translation gives CASSLSGAASSGSF. This chain uses TRBV28 with TRBJ2-7; possible D gene TRBD1, 6 bases. Germline V lookup: CDR1 MDHEN, CDR2 SYDVKM. The CDR3 runs 14 residues.

This clone was seen once. The rearrangement joins TRBV5-4 to TRBJ1-6; 12 bases are a match to TRBD1. There are 16 residues in the CDR3. V gave up 0 bases and J gave up 10 bases; unmatched junction bases: 5. Germline V lookup: CDR1 SGHNT, CDR2 YYREEE (reference sequence). CDR3 coding DNA: TGTGCCAGCAGCTTGGGGGACAGGGGGCTTTTGTCACCCCTCCACTTT. Its translation is CASSLGDRGLLSPLHF.

This chain joins TRBV12-5 and TRBJ2-7, with D hard to call. V was pared by 8 bases and J by 3 bases, with 8 bases between. CDR1 LGHNT and CDR2 FRNRAP come from the germline V gene. The CDR3 extends over 11 amino acids. DNA for the CDR3: TGTGCTAGTAGCCCCCTCTACGAGCAGTACTTC. Translating it yields CASSPLYEQYF.

The CDR3 DNA is TGCAGCGTTATAGCGGACAACACCGGGGAGCTGTTTTTT. This gives the protein CSVIADNTGELFF. V gene TRBV29-1 combines with J gene TRBJ2-2; D is perhaps TRBD2 (6 bases). The CDR3 is 13 residues long. V was trimmed by 5 bases and J by 2 bases, leaving 9 bases between them. Germline V lookup: CDR1 SQVTM, CDR2 ANQGSEA.

This clone appeared a single time. The rearrangement links TRBV30 to TRBJ1-2; D is perhaps TRBD1 (6 bases). V lost 0 bases and J 7 bases, leaving 12 bases between the germline ends. The CDR3 spans 13 residues. Germline-derived CDR1 and CDR2 are GTSNPN and SVGIG (reference sequence). The CDR3 spells CAWSVTRGSGYTF. CDR3 coding DNA: TGTGCCTGGAGTGTTACCAGGGGCAGTGGCTACACCTTC.

This sequence joins TRBV7-5 and TRBJ1-3. TRBV7-5 is a known pseudogene. This CDR3 comprises 16 residues. CDR3 DNA sequence: TGTGCCAGAAGCTTAGACTACGTACGCTCTGGAAACACCATATATTTT. It translates to CARSLDYVRSGNTIYF.

This clone showed up just once. In DNA form, the CDR3 reads TGTGCCAGCAGTTCCCCTCCGGGACTAGTCTACGAGCAGTACTTC. This encodes CASSSPPGLVYEQYF. This sequence joins TRBV28 and TRBJ2-7, with 8 bases matching TRBD2. The CDR3 has 15 residues. Germline assignment: CDR1 MDHEN and CDR2 SYDVKM. V dropped 4 bases and J dropped 3; count of bases not matched to a gene: 8.